This TCR beta chain was observed in a study of T-cell memory formation after mild COVID-19. Study-level information: TCR clusters were mostly donor specific. Study-wide findings and caveats: A balance of CD4 and CD8 characterized clones contracting day 15 to 85, whereas later expanders leaned CD4+. Those CD4+ clones that contracted were mainly in CM and EM (CD8+ ones in EMRA).

As regards this clonotype: As yet, its antigen is unknown.

TCRdb re-called the 5' RACE reads through MiXCR, storing one row per CDR3 protein. The repertoire holds approximately 490,000 distinct CDR3 sequences, about a fifth seen once, with 9.5% to 15% in the top ten. The source of this sequence is an adult woman who had mild COVID-19 (a few samples of this study predate the infection). Cell type and time point are not known. Sequenced input: PBMCs or a T cell subset sorted from them (not recorded which).

CDR3 coding DNA: TGTGCCAGCAGACCGAGGGGGGACACCGGGGAGCTGTTTTTT. Its translation: CASRPRGDTGELFF. This sequence joins TRBV6-5 and TRBJ2-2; perhaps D is TRBD1 or TRBD2 (6 bases each). Trimming stripped 6 bases from V and 3 bases from J, with 11 bases between. The CDR3 has 14 residues. Germline-derived CDR1 and CDR2 are MNHEY and SVGAGI.